The 18 T cell receptor beta chains reported below all come from one sample, sequenced in a study of CD8 T cells in ankylosing spondylitis (dated by TCRdb to 2016 to 2017). The paper as a whole reports these results and caveats: Blood from ankylosing spondylitis patients appeared to be characterized by a TCR beta motif made up of eight highly homologous amino acid variants.

No cognate antigen is known for these TCRs. The library came from 5' RACE. Sequencing relied on an Illumina HiSeq 2500. Using fastp at Q25 and MiXCR, TCRdb reprocessed the public reads and kept productive beta chains. Every entry covers one CDR3 protein and lists the most common genes and DNA from its rows. The sample includes some 840,000 distinct CDR3 sequences, with 10% to 15% observed a single time. The biggest ten clones account for roughly 0.51% of the sample. Source material: blood, either unsorted or a sorted T cell fraction (not recorded which). The receptors were sampled from a male donor with ankylosing spondylitis.

This clonotype has more than one count but fewer than ten. V gene TRBV6-1 combines with J gene TRBJ2-3; maybe TRBD1 (5 bases). The CDR3 runs 13 residues. Trimming cost V 1 base and J 7 bases, with 9 bases left between them. The germline CDR1 and CDR2 sequences are MNHNS and SASEGT. The DNA of the CDR3 is TGTGCCAGCAGTGAAGGAGCAGGGTATACGCAGTATTTT. Its translation: CASSEGAGYTQYF.

The chain links TRBV6-1 to TRBJ2-1; TRBD1 matches at 8 bases. The CDR3 extends over 14 amino acids. V gave up 5 bases and J gave up 6 bases; unmatched junction bases: 6. Looked up from germline, CDR1 is MNHNS and CDR2 is SASEGT. CDR3 loop: CASSLRTGRNEQFF. Written as DNA, the CDR3 is TGTGCCAGCAGTCTCCGGACAGGGCGCAATGAGCAGTTCTTC.

Only a few counts were recorded for this clonotype. At one of its ends the junction is not consistent with the germline gene, which may arise from a read error. The chain carries TRBV24-1 and TRBJ2-5, with D perhaps TRBD1 or TRBD2 (6 bases each). The length of the CDR3 is 12 residues. Germline V gene data show CDR1 as KGHDR and CDR2 as SFDVKD. CDR3 region: CATSDFGGILEF. Here the CDR3 DNA reads TGTGCCACCAGTGATTTCGGGGGCATTCTGGAGTTC.

This clonotype appeared a few times. The chain has TRBV6-1 and TRBJ1-5; 8 nucleotides align to TRBD1. Germline V gene sequence: CDR1 MNHNS, CDR2 SASEGT. V gave up 7 bases and J gave up 6 bases; unmatched junction bases: 8. This CDR3 has 14 residues. The CDR3 DNA reads as TGTGCCAGCACCATGAACAGGGGGGGTCAGCCCCAGCATTTT. Residues: CASTMNRGGQPQHF.

This clonotype occurred many times. This chain uses TRBV5-6 with TRBJ1-1; 8 bases align to TRBD1. The length of the CDR3 is 14 residues. The V and J ends lost 4 bases and 4 bases, in that order; junction bases with no gene match: 6. Looked up from germline, CDR1 is SGHDT and CDR2 is YYEEEE. CDR3 region: CASSLGQGPTEAFF. The DNA of the CDR3 is TGTGCCAGCAGCCTCGGACAGGGTCCCACTGAAGCTTTCTTT.

This clonotype was recorded a few times. The chain couples TRBV15 to TRBJ2-2; D might be TRBD1 (7 bases). The CDR3 is 15 residues long. Germline loops: CDR1 LNHNV, CDR2 YYDKDF (reference sequence). V dropped 5 bases and J dropped 4 bases, with 14 bases sitting between them. The CDR3 region is CATSAGQTLTGELFF. The CDR3 nucleotides are TGTGCCACCAGCGCGGGACAGACCCTCACCGGGGAGCTGTTTTTT.

The V call is TRBV12-3 or TRBV12-4, the J call TRBJ2-1; no clear D gene. V was shortened by 5 bases and J by 9 bases, with 26 bases between the two germline ends. CDR3 size: 17 residues. The CDR3 coding sequence is TGTGCCAGCAGTCCTCTTGATGGGTTGGGTCCGCAAGGTGAGCAGTTCTTC. Translated, it gives CASSPLDGLGPQGEQFF.

This clonotype has more than one count but fewer than ten. The rearrangement links TRBV1 to TRBJ2-7; the listed D gene, TRBD1, was not tested against the DNA. TRBV1 is described as a pseudogene. The CDR3 contains 16 residues. CDR3 in amino acids: CTSSQEVPDRAGEQYF. As DNA, the CDR3 is TGCACCAGCAGCCAAGAAGTGCCGGACAGGGCAGGCGAGCAGTACTTC.

In this sample, this clonotype turned up a few times. The chain uses TRBV4-3 and TRBJ2-3, with D possibly being TRBD2 (5 bases). Trimming removed 1 base at V and 4 bases at J, with 9 bases between. CDR3 size: 14 residues. Germline V gene lookup returns CDR1 LGHNA and CDR2 YSLEER. The CDR3 region is CASSQVAQADTQYF. The CDR3 nucleotides are TGCGCCAGCAGCCAAGTAGCGCAGGCAGATACGCAGTATTTT.

V usage is TRBV28 and J usage is TRBJ1-3; a weak D match, TRBD1 (5 bases). Germline values: CDR1 MDHEN, CDR2 SYDVKM. Trimming took 7 bases from V and 0 from J, leaving 13 bases between them. The CDR3 is 15 amino acids. The CDR3 loop reads CASNPQGLSGNTIYF. CDR3 nucleotides: TGTGCCAGCAACCCTCAGGGCCTCTCTGGAAACACCATATATTTT.

Ten or more counts support this clonotype. The chain uses TRBV15 and TRBJ1-1; D not certain. This CDR3 comprises 16 residues. Germline assignment: CDR1 LNHNV and CDR2 YYDKDF (reference sequence). Between the trimmed V and J ends, which lost 0 bases and 0 bases, there was a span of 11 bases. The CDR3 DNA follows: TGTGCCACCAGCAGAGATAAAGCAGCCATGAACACTGAAGCTTTCTTT. Protein: CATSRDKAAMNTEAFF.

The sample holds a few counts of this clonotype. This chain connects TRBV27 to TRBJ2-7; D tentatively fits TRBD1 or TRBD2 (7 bases each). CDR3 length: 14 residues. Germline CDR1 is MNHEY and CDR2 is SMNVEV (reference sequence). The V end was cut by 11 bases, the J end by 2 bases, with 19 bases between. The CDR3 nucleotides read TGTGCCTCAGGGGGGGGCCCCCCGCCCTACGAGCAGTACTTC. Encoded protein: CASGGGPPPYEQYF.

This clonotype showed up just a few times. This chain joins TRBV11-1 and TRBJ2-1; 7 bases are a match to TRBD2. Germline V CDR1 and CDR2: SGHAT, FQDESV (reference sequence). This CDR3 region has 17 residues. Losses at the gene ends were 5 bases for V and 10 bases for J; bases not matched to a gene: 20. Written as DNA, the CDR3 is TGTGCCAGCAGCCCCCAGGCCGGGAGGCCTGGGTCGGGCGAGCAGTTCTTC. It is translated as CASSPQAGRPGSGEQFF. The whole variable domain, filled in from reference TRBV11-1 and TRBJ2-1, reads EAEVAQSPRYKITEKSQAVAFWCDPISGHATLYWYRQILGQGPELLVQFQDESVVDDSQLPKDRFSAERLKGVDSTLKIQPAELGDSAMYLCASSPQAGRPGSGEQFFGPGTRLTVL.

The CDR3 sequence: CASSVESGGYQETQYF. CDR3 in DNA: TGTGCCAGCAGCGTAGAGAGCGGGGGCTACCAAGAGACCCAGTACTTC. V gene TRBV9 combines with J gene TRBJ2-5, with 8 nucleotides matching TRBD2. The germline V gene encodes CDR1 SGDLS and CDR2 YYNGEE. Germline trimming cut 0 bases from V and 0 bases from J; bases unmatched to any gene: 4. This CDR3 is built from 16 residues.

The rearrangement links TRBV4-3 to TRBJ2-5; 7 bases line up with TRBD2. Trimming removed 0 bases from V and 1 base from J; junction bases left unmatched: 11. The germline gives CDR1 LGHNA, CDR2 YSLEER. The CDR3 sequence is 18 residues long. The CDR3 DNA sequence: TGCGCCAGCAGCCAAGATTGGGGAGGGATAGGATTCCAAGAGACCCAGTACTTC. This encodes CASSQDWGGIGFQETQYF.

The chain couples TRBV15 to TRBJ1-4; tentative D call: TRBD1 (6 bases). V was clipped by 0 bases and J by 8 bases, with 16 bases between them. Germline-derived CDR1 and CDR2 are LNHNV and YYDKDF (reference sequence). The CDR3 extends over 16 amino acids. CDR3 amino acids: CATSRDPGGGAEKLFF. CDR3 bases: TGTGCCACCAGCAGAGATCCCGGGGGCGGGGCGGAAAAACTGTTTTTT.

This clonotype was counted only a few times. This sequence joins TRBV6-5 and TRBJ2-7, with 9 bases lining up with TRBD2. Germline assignment: CDR1 MNHEY and CDR2 SVGAGI. V was clipped by 2 bases and J by 3 bases; unmatched bases: 5. The CDR3 has 15 residues. CDR3 region: CASSYGSSGIYEQYF. The DNA for the CDR3 is TGTGCCAGCAGTTACGGGTCTAGCGGGATCTACGAGCAGTACTTC.

In nucleotides, the CDR3 is TGTGCCAGCAGAGTCTTGGGAGTAGCGAACACCGGGGAGCTGTTTTTT. Translated, it gives CASRVLGVANTGELFF. This chain uses TRBV27 with TRBJ2-2; D is possibly TRBD2 (5 bases). The V end was cut by 6 bases, the J end by 0 bases, with 14 bases between. CDR3 length: 16 amino acids. Germline V lookup: CDR1 MNHEY, CDR2 SMNVEV (reference sequence).